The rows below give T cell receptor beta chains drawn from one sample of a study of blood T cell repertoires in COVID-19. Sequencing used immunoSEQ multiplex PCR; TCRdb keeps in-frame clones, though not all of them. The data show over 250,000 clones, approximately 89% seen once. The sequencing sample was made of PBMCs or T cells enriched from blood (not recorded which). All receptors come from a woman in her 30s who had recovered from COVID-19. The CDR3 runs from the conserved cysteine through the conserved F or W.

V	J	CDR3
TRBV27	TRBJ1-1	CASSRSGVMNTEAFF
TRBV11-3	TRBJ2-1	CASSLGAGKVDEQFF
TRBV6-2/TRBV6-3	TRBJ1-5	CASSYSGPNDQPQHF
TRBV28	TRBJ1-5	CASRTGGEVGQPQHF
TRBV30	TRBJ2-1	CAWSVRWSAREFF
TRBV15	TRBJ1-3	CATIGGNTIYF
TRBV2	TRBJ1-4	CASSFDEKLFF
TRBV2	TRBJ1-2	CASSERGRLYGYTF
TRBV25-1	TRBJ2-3	CASSEFGGPEMDTQYF
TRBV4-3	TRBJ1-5	CASSHTTGINQPQHF
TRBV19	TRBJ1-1	CASSKRDRNTEAFF
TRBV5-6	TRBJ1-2	CASSWGQNYGYTF
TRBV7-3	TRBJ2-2	CASSLGGTGTGELFF
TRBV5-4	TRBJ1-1	CASSQTPRGRTEAFF
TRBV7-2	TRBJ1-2	CASSKEANYGYTF
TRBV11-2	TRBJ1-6	CASSYLPQGAASPLHF
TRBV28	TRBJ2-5	CASSTGQGYGETQYF
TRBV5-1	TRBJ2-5	CASSSDSTGTETQYF
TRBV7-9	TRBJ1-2	CASSFVQASIGYTF
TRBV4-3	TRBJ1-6	CASSQFTRSSYNSPLHF
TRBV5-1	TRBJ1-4	CASSSGQGFVEKLFF
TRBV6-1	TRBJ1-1	CASSEQYRGRTEAFF
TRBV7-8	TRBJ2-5	CASSFYSGGTQETQYF
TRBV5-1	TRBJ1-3	CASSPDRDPGNTIYF
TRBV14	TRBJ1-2	CASSQTGRGYTF
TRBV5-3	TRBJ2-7	CARVHRDRAYEQYF
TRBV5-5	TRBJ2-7	CASSVRGASLYEQYF
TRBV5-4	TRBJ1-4	CASSLDRATNEKLFF
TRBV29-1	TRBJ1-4	CSVLGQDNEKLFF
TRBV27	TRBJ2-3	CASSPRQESPDTQYF
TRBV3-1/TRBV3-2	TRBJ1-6	CASSQDGLSPLHF
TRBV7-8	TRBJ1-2	CASSLALGGHGYTF
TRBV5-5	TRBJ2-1	CASSRPERGAHNEQFF
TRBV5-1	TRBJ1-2	CASSVILQGGGYTF
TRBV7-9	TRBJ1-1	CASSIDRNTEAFF
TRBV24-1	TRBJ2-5	CATSDAGQGLGETQYF
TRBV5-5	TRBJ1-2	CASSLAVAATGGYTF
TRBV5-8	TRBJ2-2	CASSGAGDVTGELFF
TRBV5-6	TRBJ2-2	CASSLAGDTGELFF
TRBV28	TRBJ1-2	CASRDTGGFYGYTF
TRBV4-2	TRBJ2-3	CASSQSVGGSTDTQYF
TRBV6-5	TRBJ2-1	CASSGGLIGGEQFF
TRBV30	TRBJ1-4	CAWSDDSDRQDF
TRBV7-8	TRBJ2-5	CASSLAGGQGETQYF
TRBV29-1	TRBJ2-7	CSAGLAVNEQYF
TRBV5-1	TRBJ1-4	CASSLTGEEKLFF
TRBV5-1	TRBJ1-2	CASSLALPGLNYGYTF
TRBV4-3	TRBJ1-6	CASSQEYRINSPLHF
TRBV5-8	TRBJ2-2	CASSLGQSTGELFF
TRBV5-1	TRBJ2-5	CASSGRTVGQGGFQETQYF
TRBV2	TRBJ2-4	CASSVSGVAKNIQYF
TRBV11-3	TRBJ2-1	CASSQRQDPQFF
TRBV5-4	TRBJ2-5	CASSPTQSLAGEGGTQYF
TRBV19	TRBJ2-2	CASNIREANTGELFF